These 10 T cell receptor beta chains were all obtained from the same sample, sequenced in a study of blood T cell repertoires in COVID-19. TCRdb's table, derived via immunoSEQ multiplex PCR, lists solely in-frame clones and lacks some. The sample contains roughly 230,000 clones, about four fifths of which appear only once. Sequenced material: peripheral blood. The receptors were gathered from a woman of 80 years or more with acute or convalescent COVID-19.

This chain uses TRBV6-1 with TRBJ2-5, with D hard to call. The germline V gene encodes CDR1 MNHNS and CDR2 SASEGT. V was trimmed by 0 bases and J by 1 base, leaving 9 bases between them. The CDR3 runs 15 residues. Here the CDR3 reads CASSEAWSVQETQYF. The CDR3 DNA sequence: TGTGCCAGCAGTGAAGCGTGGTCAGTCCAAGAGACCCAGTACTTC.

A note on this clone: Distinct nucleotide sequences in the sample also encode this CDR3. CDR3 sequence reads: CASSAGQGNTEAFF. The CDR3 nucleotides read TGTGCCAGCAGCGCTGGACAGGGGAACACTGAAGCTTTCTTT. This chain uses TRBV7-3 with TRBJ1-1; 8 bases are shared with TRBD1. CDR1 is SGHTA, CDR2 FQGTGA, per germline. CDR3 length equals 14 residues. The junction had 3 bases not matched to a gene; V was cut back by 5 bases and J by 1 base.

V gene TRBV5-8 combines with J gene TRBJ1-5, with a possible D match to TRBD1 (6 bases). Germline loops: CDR1 SGHTS, CDR2 YDEGEE. Trimming left V 4 bases short and J 4 bases short, with 12 bases between. The CDR3 contains 14 residues. CDR3 in DNA: TGTGCCAGCAGCGAAGGACAGAGGAATCAGCCCCAGCATTTT. As protein: CASSEGQRNQPQHF.

This chain links TRBV29-1 with TRBJ1-2, with a tentative D call TRBD1 (5 bases). In germline, CDR1 is SQVTM, CDR2 ANQGSEA. This CDR3 is 14 amino acids long. V was shortened by 1 base and J by 4 bases, with 13 bases between the two germline ends. CDR3: CSVEVRGSGYGYTF. CDR3 in DNA: TGCAGCGTTGAAGTGCGGGGGTCGGGCTATGGCTACACCTTC.

The chain couples TRBV10-3 to TRBJ2-7; no clear D gene. V lost 2 bases and J lost 0, with 11 bases in between. Germline V gene data show CDR1 as ENHRY and CDR2 as SYGVKD. This CDR3 contains 15 residues. In DNA, the CDR3 is TGTGCCATCAGTGAGGGAGACTTAAGCTCCTACGAGCAGTACTTC. Protein product: CAISEGDLSSYEQYF.

Only a few counts were recorded for this clone. This chain joins TRBV12-3 or TRBV12-4 and TRBJ1-2; tentative D call: TRBD1 (6 bases). Between the trimmed V and J ends, which lost 5 bases and 7 bases, there was a span of 11 bases. The CDR3 spans 12 residues. DNA of the CDR3: TGTGCCAGCAGTCTTACAGGGTTTGGCTACACCTTC. This translates into CASSLTGFGYTF.

The CDR3 DNA follows: TGTGCCAGCAGCTCCGCGGGGGGCCTGGGCAATGAGCAGTTCTTC. This codes for CASSSAGGLGNEQFF. This rearrangement joins TRBV7-9 to TRBJ2-1; 8 bases are shared with TRBD2. Germline-derived CDR1 and CDR2 are SEHNR and FQNEAQ (reference sequence). The CDR3 sequence is 15 residues long. V shed 4 bases, J shed 6 bases, and the junction held 8 bases outside the gene matches.

V gene TRBV3-1 (or the pseudogene TRBV3-2) combines with J gene TRBJ2-1, with 8 bases lining up with TRBD1. The CDR3 spans 15 residues. V dropped 4 bases and J dropped 7; count of bases not matched to a gene: 9. Germline V gene lookup returns CDR1 LGHDT and CDR2 YNNKEL (reference sequence). The DNA for the CDR3 is TGTGCCAGCAGCCCTTATGTGGACAGGGCTAATGAGCAGTTCTTC. Translating gives CASSPYVDRANEQFF.

The rearrangement uses TRBV25-1 and TRBJ1-6, with 8 bases that match TRBD1. Per germline, CDR1 MGHDK and CDR2 SYGVNS. The CDR3 consists of 17 residues. The V and J ends lost 1 base and 10 bases, in that order; junction bases with no gene match: 12. CDR3 coding DNA: TGTGCCAGCAGTGAATTAGCCTGGGGGACAGGACGATCACCCCTCCACTTT. Translating it yields CASSELAWGTGRSPLHF. Using reference TRBV25-1 and TRBJ1-6 for the parts outside the CDR3, the full variable domain is EADIYQTPRYLVIGTGKKITLECSQTMGHDKMYWYQQDPGMELHLIHYSYGVNSTEKGDLSSESTVSRIRTEHFPLTLESARPSHTSQYLCASSELAWGTGRSPLHFGNGTRLTVT.

This clone was detected only a few times. The chain couples TRBV28 to TRBJ1-4; D unresolved. Germline V gives CDR1 MDHEN, CDR2 SYDVKM. V lost 7 bases to trimming and J lost 7 bases, with 16 bases between them. The CDR3 is 14 amino acids. The CDR3 reads CASIAPGGGEKLFF. Here the CDR3 DNA reads TGTGCCAGCATCGCGCCGGGAGGTGGTGAAAAACTGTTTTTT.